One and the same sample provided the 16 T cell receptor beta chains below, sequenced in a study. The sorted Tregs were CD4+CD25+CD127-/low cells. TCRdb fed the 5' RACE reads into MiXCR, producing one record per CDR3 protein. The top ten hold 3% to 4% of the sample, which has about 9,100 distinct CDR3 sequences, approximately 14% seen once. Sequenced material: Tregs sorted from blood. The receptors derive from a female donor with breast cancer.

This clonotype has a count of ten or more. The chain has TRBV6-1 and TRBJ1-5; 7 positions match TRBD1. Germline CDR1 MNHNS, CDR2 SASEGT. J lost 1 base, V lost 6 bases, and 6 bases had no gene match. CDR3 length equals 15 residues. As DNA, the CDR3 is TGTGCCAGCAGGGGGACAGTGGGAAGCAATCAGCCCCAGCATTTT. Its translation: CASRGTVGSNQPQHF.

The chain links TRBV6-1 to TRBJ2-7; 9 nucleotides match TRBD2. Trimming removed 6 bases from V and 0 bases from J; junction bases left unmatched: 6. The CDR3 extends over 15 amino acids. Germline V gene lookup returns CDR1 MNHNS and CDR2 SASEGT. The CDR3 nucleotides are TGTGCCAGCAGCCCGAGAGCGGGAGGCTCCTACGAGCAGTACTTC. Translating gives CASSPRAGGSYEQYF.

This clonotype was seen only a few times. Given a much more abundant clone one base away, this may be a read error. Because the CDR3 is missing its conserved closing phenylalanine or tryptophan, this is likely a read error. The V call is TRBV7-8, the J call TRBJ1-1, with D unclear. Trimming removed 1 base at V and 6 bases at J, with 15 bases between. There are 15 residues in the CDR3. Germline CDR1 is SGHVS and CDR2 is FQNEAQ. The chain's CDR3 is CASSLGYKKDPEAFS. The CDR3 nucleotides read TGTGCCAGCAGCTTAGGCTACAAAAAGGACCCTGAAGCTTTCTCT.

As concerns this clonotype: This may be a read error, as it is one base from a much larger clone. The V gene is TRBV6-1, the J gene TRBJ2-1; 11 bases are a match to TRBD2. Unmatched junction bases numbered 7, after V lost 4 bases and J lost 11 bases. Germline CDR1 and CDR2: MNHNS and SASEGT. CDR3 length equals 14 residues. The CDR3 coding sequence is TGTGCCAGCAGTGTCGGGACTAGCGGTCGCAAGCAGTTCTTC. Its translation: CASSVGTSGRKQFF.

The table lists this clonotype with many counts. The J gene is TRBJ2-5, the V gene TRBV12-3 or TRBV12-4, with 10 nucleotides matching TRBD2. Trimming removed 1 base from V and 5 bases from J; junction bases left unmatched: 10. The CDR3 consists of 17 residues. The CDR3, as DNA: TGTGCCAGCAGTTTAGGGGGGCTAGCGGGAGTTTCGGAGACCCAGTACTTC. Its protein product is CASSLGGLAGVSETQYF.

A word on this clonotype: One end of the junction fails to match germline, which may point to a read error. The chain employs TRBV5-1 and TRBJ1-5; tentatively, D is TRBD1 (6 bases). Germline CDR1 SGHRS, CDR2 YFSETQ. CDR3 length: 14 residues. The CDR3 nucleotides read TGCGCCGGCAGCGCCTTTGTAGGGGGTCAGCCCCGGCATTTT. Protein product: CAGSAFVGGQPRHF.

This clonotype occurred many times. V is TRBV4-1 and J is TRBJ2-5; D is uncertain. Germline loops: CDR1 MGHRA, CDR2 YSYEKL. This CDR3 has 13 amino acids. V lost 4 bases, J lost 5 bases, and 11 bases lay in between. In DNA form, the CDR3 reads TGCGCCAGCAGCCTTACCCTTGGGGAGACCCAGTACTTC. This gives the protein CASSLTLGETQYF.

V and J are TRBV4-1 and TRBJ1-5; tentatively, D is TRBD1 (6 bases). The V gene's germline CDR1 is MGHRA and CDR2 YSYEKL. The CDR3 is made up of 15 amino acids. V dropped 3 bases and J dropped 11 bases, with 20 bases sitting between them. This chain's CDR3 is CASSQRTGRTRAQHF. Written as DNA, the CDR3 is TGCGCCAGCAGCCAGAGAACAGGGAGGACCAGGGCCCAGCATTTT.

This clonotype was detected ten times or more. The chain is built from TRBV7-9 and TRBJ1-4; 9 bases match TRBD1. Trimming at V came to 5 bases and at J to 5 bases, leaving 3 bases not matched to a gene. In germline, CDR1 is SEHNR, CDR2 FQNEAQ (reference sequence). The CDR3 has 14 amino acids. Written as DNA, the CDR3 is TGTGCCAGCAGCGCCGGGACAGGGAATGAAAAACTGTTTTTT. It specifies CASSAGTGNEKLFF.

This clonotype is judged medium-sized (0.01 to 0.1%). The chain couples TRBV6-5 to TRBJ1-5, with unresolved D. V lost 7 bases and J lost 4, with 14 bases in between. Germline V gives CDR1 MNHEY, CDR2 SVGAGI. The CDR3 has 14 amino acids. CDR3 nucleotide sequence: TGTGCCAGCACCCCGGCGGGGATGAATCAGCCCCAGCATTTT. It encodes CASTPAGMNQPQHF.

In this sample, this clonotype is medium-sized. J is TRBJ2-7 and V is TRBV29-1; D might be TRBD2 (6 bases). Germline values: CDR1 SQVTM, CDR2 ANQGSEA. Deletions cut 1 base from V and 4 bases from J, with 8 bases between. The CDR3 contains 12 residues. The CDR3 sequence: CSVEGSGYEQYF. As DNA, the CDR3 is TGCAGCGTTGAAGGCAGCGGGTACGAGCAGTACTTC.

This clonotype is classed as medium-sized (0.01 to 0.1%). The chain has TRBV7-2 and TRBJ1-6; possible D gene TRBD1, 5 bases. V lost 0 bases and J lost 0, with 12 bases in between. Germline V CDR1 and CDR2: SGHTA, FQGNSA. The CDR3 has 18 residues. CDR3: CASSLALWGSSYNSPLHF. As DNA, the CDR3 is TGTGCCAGCAGCTTAGCGCTCTGGGGGTCCTCCTATAATTCACCCCTCCACTTT.

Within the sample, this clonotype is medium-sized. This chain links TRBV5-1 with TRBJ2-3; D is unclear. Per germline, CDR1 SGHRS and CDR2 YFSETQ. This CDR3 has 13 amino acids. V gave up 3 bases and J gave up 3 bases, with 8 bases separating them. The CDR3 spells CASSSMGTDTQYF. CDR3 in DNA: TGCGCCAGCAGCTCCATGGGGACAGATACGCAGTATTTT. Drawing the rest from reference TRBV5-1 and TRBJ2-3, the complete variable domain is KAGVTQTPRYLIKTRGQQVTLSCSPISGHRSVSWYQQTPGQGLQFLFEYFSETQRNKGNFPGRFSGRQFSNSRSEMNVSTLELGDSALYLCASSSMGTDTQYFGPGTRLTVL.

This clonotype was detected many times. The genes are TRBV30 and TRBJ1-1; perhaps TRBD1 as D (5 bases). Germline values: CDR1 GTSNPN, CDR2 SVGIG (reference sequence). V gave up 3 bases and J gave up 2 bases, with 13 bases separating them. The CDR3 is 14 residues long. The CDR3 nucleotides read TGTGCCTGGAGGTCGGGACTATTTAACACTGAAGCTTTCTTT. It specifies CAWRSGLFNTEAFF.

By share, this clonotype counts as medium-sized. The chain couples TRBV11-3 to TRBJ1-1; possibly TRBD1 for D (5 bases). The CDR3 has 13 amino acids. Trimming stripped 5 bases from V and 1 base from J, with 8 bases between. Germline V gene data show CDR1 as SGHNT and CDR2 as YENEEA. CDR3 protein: CASSITGNTEAFF. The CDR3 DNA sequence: TGTGCCAGCAGCATTACAGGGAACACTGAAGCTTTCTTT.

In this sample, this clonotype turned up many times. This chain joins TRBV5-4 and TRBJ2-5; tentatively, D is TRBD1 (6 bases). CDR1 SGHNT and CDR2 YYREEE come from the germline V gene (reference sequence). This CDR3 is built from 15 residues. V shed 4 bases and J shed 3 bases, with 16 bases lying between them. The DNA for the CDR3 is TGTGCCAGCAGCCCAGACAGGCTGGGGAAAGAGACCCAGTACTTC. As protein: CASSPDRLGKETQYF.